The TCR beta chain under discussion was sequenced for a study of cytomegalovirus exposure and HLA in healthy donors. For this clone: Its antigen remains unidentified.

Use of 60 Vbeta and 13 Jbeta primers characterized the PCR. Some clones are missing from TCRdb's copy, which holds only in-frame ones; the method was immunoSEQ multiplex PCR. The sample holds under 200,000 clones; approximately 80% are singletons and the top ten take approximately 1.5%. Study-wide findings and caveats: V- and J-gene trimming in TCR beta was tied to a missense DCLRE1C variant by an analysis performed later. The study designated 160 or so TCR beta chains cytomegalovirus-associated. A previous analysis found most TCR beta V segments productive roughly 87% or roughly 30% of the time.

The CDR3 sequence is 13 residues long. V was cut by 2 bases and J by 4 bases, with 8 bases left in between. Germline values: CDR1 ENHRY, CDR2 SYGVKD. V usage is TRBV10-3 and J usage is TRBJ1-1; D remains unclear. The TCR was taken from a woman between 18 and 29 years old in good health and CMV-seronegative. The specimen sequenced was PBMCs. In DNA, the CDR3 is TGTGCCATCAGTGAGGGCTTGGTCACTGAAGCTTTCTTT. This translates into CAISEGLVTEAFF.